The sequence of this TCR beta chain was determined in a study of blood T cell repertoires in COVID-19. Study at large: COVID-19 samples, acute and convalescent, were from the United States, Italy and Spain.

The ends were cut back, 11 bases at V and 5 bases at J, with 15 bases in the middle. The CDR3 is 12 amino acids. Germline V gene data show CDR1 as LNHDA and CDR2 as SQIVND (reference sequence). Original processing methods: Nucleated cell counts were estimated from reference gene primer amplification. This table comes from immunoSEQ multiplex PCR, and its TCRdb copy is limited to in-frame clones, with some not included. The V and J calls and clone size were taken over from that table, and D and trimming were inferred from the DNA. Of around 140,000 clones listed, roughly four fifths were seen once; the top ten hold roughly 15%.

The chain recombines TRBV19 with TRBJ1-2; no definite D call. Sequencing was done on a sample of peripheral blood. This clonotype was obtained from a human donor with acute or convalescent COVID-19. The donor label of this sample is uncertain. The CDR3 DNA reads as TGTGCCCTCAAGTCCACAGAATATGGCTACACCTTC. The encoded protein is CALKSTEYGYTF.